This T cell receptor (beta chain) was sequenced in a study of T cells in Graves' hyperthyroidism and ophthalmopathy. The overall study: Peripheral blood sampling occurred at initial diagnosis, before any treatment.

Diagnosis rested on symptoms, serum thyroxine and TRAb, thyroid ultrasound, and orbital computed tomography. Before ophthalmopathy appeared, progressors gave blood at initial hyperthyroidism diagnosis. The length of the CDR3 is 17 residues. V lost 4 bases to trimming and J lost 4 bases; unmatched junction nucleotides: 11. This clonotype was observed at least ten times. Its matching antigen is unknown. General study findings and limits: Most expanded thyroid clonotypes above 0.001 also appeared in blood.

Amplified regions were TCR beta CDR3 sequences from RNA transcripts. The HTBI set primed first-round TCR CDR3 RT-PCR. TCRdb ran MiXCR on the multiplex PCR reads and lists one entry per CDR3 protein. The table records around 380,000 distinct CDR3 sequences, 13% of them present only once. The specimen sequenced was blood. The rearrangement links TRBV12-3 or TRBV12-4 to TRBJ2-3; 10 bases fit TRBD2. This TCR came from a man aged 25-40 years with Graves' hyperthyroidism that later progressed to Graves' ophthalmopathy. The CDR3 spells CASSSHSTSGVSDTQYF. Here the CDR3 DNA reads TGTGCCAGCAGTTCACATTCAACTAGCGGGGTTTCAGATACGCAGTATTTT.